These T cell receptor beta chains were read from a single sample in a study of CD8 T cells in ankylosing spondylitis. One entry per CDR3 protein results from TCRdb running MiXCR on the 5' RACE reads. The sample lists about 240,000 distinct CDR3 sequences, about 24% seen once, with roughly 0.6% in the top ten. The sample comprised blood, either unsorted or a sorted T cell fraction (not recorded which). The origin of the receptors is a male donor with ankylosing spondylitis or in good health (not recorded which). Both conserved end residues are part of each CDR3. D genes are given only for firm matches. Not every row has a clone size; where given, it reads once, few, many or a size class.

D gene	J gene	V gene	clone size	CDR3 protein	CDR3 DNA
TRBD1	TRBJ2-7	TRBV20-1	many	CSALGQAEQYF	TGCAGTGCTCTCGGACAGGCTGAGCAGTACTTC
TRBD1	TRBJ1-1	TRBV20-1	many	CSAPRTGGLRDTEAFF	TGCAGTGCCCCGAGGACAGGGGGTCTGAGGGACACTGAAGCTTTCTTT
.	TRBJ1-4	TRBV6-2/TRBV6-3	many	CASSLTGNNEKLFF	TGTGCCAGCAGTCTGACAGGCAATAATGAAAAACTGTTTTTT
.	TRBJ2-1	TRBV3-1	.	CASSNRDEQFF	TGTGCCAGCAGCAACAGAGATGAGCAGTTCTTC
.	TRBJ2-7	TRBV28	.	CASTDLGGQYF	TGTGCCAGCACCGATCTCGGGGGGCAGTACTTC
TRBD1	TRBJ2-5	TRBV20-1	few	CSASAGTGNQETQYF	TGCAGTGCTTCTGCCGGGACAGGGAACCAAGAGACCCAGTACTTC
.	TRBJ2-5	TRBV5-5	few	CASSSPGAQETQYF	TGTGCCAGCAGCTCACCAGGGGCCCAAGAGACCCAGTACTTC
TRBD2	TRBJ2-3	TRBV4-1	.	CASSASGETDTQYF	TGCGCCAGCAGCGCTAGCGGGGAGACAGATACGCAGTATTTT
TRBD2	TRBJ2-5	TRBV20-1	.	CSVVGSGGVETQYF	TGCAGTGTCGTCGGTAGCGGGGGTGTAGAGACCCAGTACTTC
.	TRBJ2-4	TRBV28	.	CAGSTAKNIQYF	TGTGCCGGTTCTACAGCCAAAAACATTCAGTACTTC
.	TRBJ1-5	TRBV10-2	.	CASCDGAEGYQPQHF	TGCGCCAGCTGTGACGGGGCAGAAGGCTATCAGCCCCAGCATTTT